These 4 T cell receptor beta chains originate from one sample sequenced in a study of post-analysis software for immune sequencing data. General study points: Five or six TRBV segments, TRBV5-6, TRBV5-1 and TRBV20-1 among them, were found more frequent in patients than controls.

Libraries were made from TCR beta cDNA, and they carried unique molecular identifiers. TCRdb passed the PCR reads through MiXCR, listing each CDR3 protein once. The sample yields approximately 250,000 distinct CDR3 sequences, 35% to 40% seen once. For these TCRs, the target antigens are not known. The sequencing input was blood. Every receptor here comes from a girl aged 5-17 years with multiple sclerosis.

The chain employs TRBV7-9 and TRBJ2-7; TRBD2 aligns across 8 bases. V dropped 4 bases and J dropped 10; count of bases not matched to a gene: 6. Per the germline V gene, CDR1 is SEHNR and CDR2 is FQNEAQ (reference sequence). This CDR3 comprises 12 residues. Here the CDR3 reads CASSWESGSQYF. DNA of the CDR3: TGTGCCAGCAGCTGGGAGAGCGGGAGTCAGTACTTC. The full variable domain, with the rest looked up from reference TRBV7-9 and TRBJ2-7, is DTGVSQNPRHKITKRGQNVTFRCDPISEHNRLYWYRQTLGQGPEFLTYFQNEAQLEKSRLLSDRFSAERPKGSFSTLEIQRTEQGDSAMYLCASSWESGSQYFGPGTRLTVT.

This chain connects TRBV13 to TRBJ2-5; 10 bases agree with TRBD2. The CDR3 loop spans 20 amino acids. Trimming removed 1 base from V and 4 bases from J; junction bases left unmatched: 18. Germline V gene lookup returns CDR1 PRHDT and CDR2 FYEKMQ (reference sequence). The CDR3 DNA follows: TGTGCCAGCAGCTTAGTTCGTGCTAGCGGGGGCTCCCGCTTCCCAGAGACCCAGTACTTC. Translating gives CASSLVRASGGSRFPETQYF.

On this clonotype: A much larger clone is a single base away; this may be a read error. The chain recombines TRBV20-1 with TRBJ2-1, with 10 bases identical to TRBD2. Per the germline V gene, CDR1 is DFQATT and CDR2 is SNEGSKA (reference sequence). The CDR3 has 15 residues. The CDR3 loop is CNAPLAGVSYNEQFF. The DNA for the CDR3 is TGCAATGCTCCCCTAGCGGGGGTCTCCTACAATGAGCAGTTCTTC.

This CDR3 reads CASSEAPGVNQPQHF. The CDR3 region has the DNA TGTGCCAGCAGTGAAGCCCCAGGGGTCAATCAGCCCCAGCATTTT. The chain joins TRBV6-1 to TRBJ1-5, with D perhaps matching TRBD1 (6 bases). CDR1 MNHNS and CDR2 SASEGT come from the germline V gene. The CDR3 length is 15 residues. Trimming took 0 bases from V and 3 from J, leaving 9 bases between them.